Listed below are T cell receptor beta chains from one sample, sequenced in a study of cytomegalovirus exposure and HLA in healthy donors. The protocol was immunoSEQ multiplex PCR, while the TCRdb copy is restricted to in-frame clones and leaves out a portion. The table shows about 200,000 clones, with approximately 85% occurring only once. The sequencing input was PBMCs. These receptors were taken from a woman in her fifties or sixties in good health and CMV-seropositive. Each CDR3 is given with its conserved first and last residue. The D gene is left open where the match is weak. Rows may omit the clone size; those that give it use once, few, many or a size class.

d_call,v_call,clone_size,j_call,cdr3_nt,cdr3_aa
-,TRBV28,-,TRBJ2-7,TGTGCCAGCAGTGCGCCGGGGTACGAGCAGTACTTC,CASSAPGYEQYF
-,TRBV19,once,TRBJ1-5,TGTGCCAGTAGCTCTGGACACATCGATCAGCCCCAGCATTTT,CASSSGHIDQPQHF
TRBD2,TRBV4-3,-,TRBJ2-3,TGCGCCAGCAGCTCGCTAGCGGGGGGCAGAGATACGCAGTATTTT,CASSSLAGGRDTQYF
TRBD1,TRBV4-3,-,TRBJ1-2,TGCGCCAGCAGCCAAGGGACAGGGGCGGGCGGCTACACCTTC,CASSQGTGAGGYTF
-,TRBV18,-,TRBJ2-1,TGTGCCAGCTCACCGCTCGTGTTGTCAGCCCGGGGGTACAATGAGCAGTTCTTC,CASSPLVLSARGYNEQFF
-,TRBV10-3,-,TRBJ2-6,TGTGCCTCCGGGGTCTCCTCTGGGGCCAACGTCCTGACTTTC,CASGVSSGANVLTF
TRBD2,TRBV5-4,-,TRBJ2-1,TGTGCCAGCAGCTTGGGCGGTAGCGGGGGCTTCTACAATGAGCAGTTCTTC,CASSLGGSGGFYNEQFF
TRBD1,TRBV28,few,TRBJ1-1,TGTGCCAGCAGTTTGTGGACAGGCCAGAACACTGAAGCTTTCTTT,CASSLWTGQNTEAFF
-,TRBV19,-,TRBJ1-5,TGTGCCAGTAGTACCGTAGGACAGCGAAATCAGCCCCAGCATTTT,CASSTVGQRNQPQHF
-,TRBV27,-,TRBJ1-5,TGTGCCAGCAGTTTTGCGGGGAACAATCAGCCCCAGCATTTT,CASSFAGNNQPQHF
TRBD1,TRBV11-2,-,TRBJ1-1,TGTGCCAGCAGCTCCCAGGGGGCGTACACTGAAGCTTTCTTT,CASSSQGAYTEAFF
-,TRBV7-9,once,TRBJ2-5,TGTGCCAGCAGCTTAGCGCTACCTACGGGGGAGGAGACCCAGTACTTC,CASSLALPTGEETQYF
-,TRBV19,-,TRBJ2-2,TGTGCCAGTAGTATCTCACAGGGCTATGGAGACACCGGGGAGCTGTTTTTT,CASSISQGYGDTGELFF
TRBD2,TRBV2,-,TRBJ2-3,TGTGCCAGCAGCCCCGGACTAGCGGGGGGCACAGATACGCAGTATTTT,CASSPGLAGGTDTQYF
-,TRBV11-2,-,TRBJ1-2,TGTGCCAGCAGCCATCTACTGACAGTTCGTGGCTACACCTTC,CASSHLLTVRGYTF
TRBD2,TRBV5-4,-,TRBJ2-1,TGTGCCAGCAGCTTCAGCGGGGGGGGCTACAATGAGCAGTTCTTC,CASSFSGGGYNEQFF
-,TRBV7-9,-,TRBJ2-3,TGTGCCAGCAGCTTCACCACAATTGATACGCAGTATTTT,CASSFTTIDTQYF
TRBD1,TRBV19,-,TRBJ2-1,TGTGCCAGTAGTCTACAGGGGGCGCGGTACAATGAGCAGTTCTTC,CASSLQGARYNEQFF
TRBD1,TRBV18,-,TRBJ1-6,TGTGCCAGCTCGAGGGACAGCCTCAATTCACCCCTCCACTTT,CASSRDSLNSPLHF
-,TRBV9,-,TRBJ1-6,TGTGCCAGCAGCGTAGTGGGAGGGGATAATTCACCCCTCCACTTT,CASSVVGGDNSPLHF
-,TRBV27,once,TRBJ2-1,TGTGCCAGCAGCCCCTGGGGCAGGGTAAACAATGAGCAGTTCTTC,CASSPWGRVNNEQFF
-,TRBV11-1,-,TRBJ2-3,TGTGCCAGCAGCTTAGGGACAGTTGATACGCAGTATTTT,CASSLGTVDTQYF
-,TRBV28,-,TRBJ2-7,TGTGCCAGCAGTTTTCTGGGGGCGTACGAGCAGTACTTC,CASSFLGAYEQYF
-,TRBV7-2,once,TRBJ2-7,TGTGCCAGCAGCTCCCGGGACTCCTACGAGCAGTACTTC,CASSSRDSYEQYF
-,TRBV7-9,few,TRBJ2-5,TGTGCCAGCAGCTTAGGGGCAGTACAAGAGACCCAGTACTTC,CASSLGAVQETQYF
-,TRBV4-2,-,TRBJ1-5,TGTGCCAGCAGCCAAGATGAGGATCAGCCCCAGCATTTT,CASSQDEDQPQHF